This TCR beta chain derives from a study of response to subunit inactivated influenza vaccine. Findings and limits, study-wide: The study's authors posited that every seasonal influenza vaccination enlists few new T cells.

V was shortened by 2 bases and J by 5 bases, with 18 bases between the two germline ends. The germline V gene has CDR1 MNHEY and CDR2 SVGAGI. The CDR3 runs 16 residues. Turning to this clonotype: The antigen remains unidentified.

TCRdb redid the calling of the RT-PCR reads with MiXCR, one entry per CDR3 protein. The sample contains 150,000 to 200,000 distinct CDR3 sequences, approximately 10% of which appear only once. The sample in question was non-naive T cells sorted from PBMCs, obtained around seven weeks after vaccination. V is TRBV6-5 and J is TRBJ1-1; D gene ambiguous. The source is a man aged 45-65 years who received an inactivated influenza vaccine. As DNA, the CDR3 is TGTGCCAGCAGTTACGGTGGGGAGCTTACGGGAACTGAAGCTTTCTTT. It specifies CASSYGGELTGTEAFF.